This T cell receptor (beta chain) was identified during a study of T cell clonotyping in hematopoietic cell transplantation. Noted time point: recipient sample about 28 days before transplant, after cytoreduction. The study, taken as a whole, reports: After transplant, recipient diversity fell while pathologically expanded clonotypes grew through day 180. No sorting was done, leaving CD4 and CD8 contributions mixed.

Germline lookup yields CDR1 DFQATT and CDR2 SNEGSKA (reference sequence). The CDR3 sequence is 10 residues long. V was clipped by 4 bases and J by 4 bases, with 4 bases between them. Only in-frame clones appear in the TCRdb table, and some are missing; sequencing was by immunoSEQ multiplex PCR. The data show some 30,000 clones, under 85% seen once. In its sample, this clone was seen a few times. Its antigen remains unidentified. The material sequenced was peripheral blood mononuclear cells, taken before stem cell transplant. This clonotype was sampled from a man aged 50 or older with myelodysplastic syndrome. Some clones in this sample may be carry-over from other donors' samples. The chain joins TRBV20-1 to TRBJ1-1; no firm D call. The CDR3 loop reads CSAIFTEAFF. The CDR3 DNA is TGCAGTGCTATCTTCACTGAAGCTTTCTTT.